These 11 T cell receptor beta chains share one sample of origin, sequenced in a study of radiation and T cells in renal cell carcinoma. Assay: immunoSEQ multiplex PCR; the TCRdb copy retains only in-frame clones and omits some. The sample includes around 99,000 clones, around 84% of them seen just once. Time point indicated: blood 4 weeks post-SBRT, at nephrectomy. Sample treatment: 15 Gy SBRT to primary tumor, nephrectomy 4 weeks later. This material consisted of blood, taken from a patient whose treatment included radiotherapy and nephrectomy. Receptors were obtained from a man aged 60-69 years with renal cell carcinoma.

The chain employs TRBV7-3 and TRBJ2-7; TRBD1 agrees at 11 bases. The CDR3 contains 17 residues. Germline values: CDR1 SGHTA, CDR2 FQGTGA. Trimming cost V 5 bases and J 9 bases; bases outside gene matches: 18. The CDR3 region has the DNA TGTGCCAGCAGCCAAACAGGAGCTCGGACAGGGGGCAGTAGGCAGTACTTC. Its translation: CASSQTGARTGGSRQYF.

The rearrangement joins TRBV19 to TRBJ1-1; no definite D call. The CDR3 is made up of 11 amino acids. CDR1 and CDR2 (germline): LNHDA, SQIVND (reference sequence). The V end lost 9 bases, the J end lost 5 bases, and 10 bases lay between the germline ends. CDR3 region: CASLNRTEAFF. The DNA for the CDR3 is TGTGCCAGCCTAAACCGGACTGAAGCTTTCTTT.

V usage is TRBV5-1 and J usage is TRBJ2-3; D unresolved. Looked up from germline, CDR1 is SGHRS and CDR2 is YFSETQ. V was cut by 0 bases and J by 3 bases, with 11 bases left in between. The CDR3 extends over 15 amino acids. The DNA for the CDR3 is TGCGCCAGCAGCTTGGAATGGATAGAGACAGATACGCAGTATTTT. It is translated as CASSLEWIETDTQYF.

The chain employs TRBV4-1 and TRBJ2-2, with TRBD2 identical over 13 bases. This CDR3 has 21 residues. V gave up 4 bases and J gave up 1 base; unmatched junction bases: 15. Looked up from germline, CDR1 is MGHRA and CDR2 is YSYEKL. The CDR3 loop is CASSPPIGTSGTKGNTGELFF. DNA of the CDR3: TGCGCCAGCAGCCCTCCGATAGGGACTAGCGGGACTAAGGGGAACACCGGGGAGCTGTTTTTT.

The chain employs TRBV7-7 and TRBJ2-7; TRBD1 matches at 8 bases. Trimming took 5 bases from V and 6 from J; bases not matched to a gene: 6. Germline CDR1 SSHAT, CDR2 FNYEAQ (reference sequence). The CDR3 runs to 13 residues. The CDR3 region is CASSQGQESEQYF. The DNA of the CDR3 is TGTGCCAGCAGCCAGGGACAGGAGAGCGAGCAGTACTTC.

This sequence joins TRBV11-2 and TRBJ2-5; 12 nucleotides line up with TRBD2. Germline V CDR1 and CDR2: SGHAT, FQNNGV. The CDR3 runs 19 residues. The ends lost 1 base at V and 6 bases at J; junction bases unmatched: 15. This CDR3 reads CASSLALTSGRIRMQTQYF. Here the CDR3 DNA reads TGTGCCAGCAGCTTAGCCCTAACTAGCGGGAGGATCCGAATGCAGACCCAGTACTTC.

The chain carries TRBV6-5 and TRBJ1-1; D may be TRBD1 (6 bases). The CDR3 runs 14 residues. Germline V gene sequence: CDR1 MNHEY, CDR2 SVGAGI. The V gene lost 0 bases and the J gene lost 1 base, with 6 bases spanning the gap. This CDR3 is CASSYSTGNTEAFF. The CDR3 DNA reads TGTGCCAGCAGTTACTCGACAGGGAACACTGAAGCTTTCTTT.

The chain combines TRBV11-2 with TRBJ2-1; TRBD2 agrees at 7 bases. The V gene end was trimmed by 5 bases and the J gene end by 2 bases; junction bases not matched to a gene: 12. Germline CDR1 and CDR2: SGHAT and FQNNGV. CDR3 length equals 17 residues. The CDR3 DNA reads TGTGCCAGCAGCCGTGCACCGCGCGGGAGAGCCTACAATGAGCAGTTCTTC. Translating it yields CASSRAPRGRAYNEQFF.

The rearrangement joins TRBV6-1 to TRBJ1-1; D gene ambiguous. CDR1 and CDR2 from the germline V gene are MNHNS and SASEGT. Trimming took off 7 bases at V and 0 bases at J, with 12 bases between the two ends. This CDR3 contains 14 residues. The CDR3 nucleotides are TGTGCCAGCACGGGGAGTATCATGAACACTGAAGCTTTCTTT. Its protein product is CASTGSIMNTEAFF.

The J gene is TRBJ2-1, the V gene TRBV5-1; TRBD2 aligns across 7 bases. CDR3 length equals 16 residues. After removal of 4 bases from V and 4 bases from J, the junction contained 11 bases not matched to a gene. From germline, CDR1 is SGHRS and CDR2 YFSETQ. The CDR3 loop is CASSSLDSSGYNEQFF. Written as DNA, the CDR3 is TGCGCCAGCAGCAGCCTGGACTCTAGCGGATACAATGAGCAGTTCTTC. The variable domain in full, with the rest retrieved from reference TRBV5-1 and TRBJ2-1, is KAGVTQTPRYLIKTRGQQVTLSCSPISGHRSVSWYQQTPGQGLQFLFEYFSETQRNKGNFPGRFSGRQFSNSRSEMNVSTLELGDSALYLCASSSLDSSGYNEQFFGPGTRLTVL.

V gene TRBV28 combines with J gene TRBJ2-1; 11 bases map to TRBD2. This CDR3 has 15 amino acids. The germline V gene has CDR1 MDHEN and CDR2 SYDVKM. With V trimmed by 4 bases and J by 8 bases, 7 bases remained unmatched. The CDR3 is CASSYASGGRDEQFF. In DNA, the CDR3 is TGTGCCAGCAGTTACGCTAGCGGGGGGAGGGATGAGCAGTTCTTC. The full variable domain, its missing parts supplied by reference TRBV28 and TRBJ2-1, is DVKVTQSSRYLVKRTGEKVFLECVQDMDHENMFWYRQDPGLGLRLIYFSYDVKMKEKGDIPEGYSVSREKKERFSLILESASTNQTSMYLCASSYASGGRDEQFFGPGTRLTVL.